This T cell receptor beta chain appears in the sequencing data of a study of cytomegalovirus exposure and HLA in healthy donors. Germline V gene sequence: CDR1 MNHEY, CDR2 SVGAGI. The CDR3 runs to 13 residues. V shed 8 bases and J shed 4 bases, with 14 bases lying between them. It was with 60 Vbeta and 13 Jbeta primers that the PCR ran. The protocol was immunoSEQ multiplex PCR, while the TCRdb copy is restricted to in-frame clones and leaves out a portion. The table has approximately 160,000 clones, roughly 77% seen once; the top ten hold about 2.4%. This clonotype originated in a woman in her thirties or forties in good health and CMV-seropositive. Sequencing used PBMCs. The chain carries TRBV6-5 and TRBJ1-1; D is unresolved. The CDR3 reads CASYEVFLTEAFF. The CDR3 DNA follows: TGTGCCAGCTACGAGGTTTTTCTCACTGAAGCTTTCTTT.